This record concerns one TCR beta chain sequence. The antigen is unknown. The data derive from a study of T cells in Graves' hyperthyroidism and ophthalmopathy. For the study at large: Peripheral blood was collected at initial diagnosis, before any treatment.

Amplification of TCR beta CDR3 regions was performed using RNA transcripts as template. The HTBI set primed first-round TCR CDR3 RT-PCR. TCRdb analysed the multiplex PCR reads with MiXCR anew, one entry per CDR3 protein. This repertoire shows roughly 180,000 distinct CDR3 sequences, around 8.9% found once; its top ten account for approximately 24%. General observations from the study: Blood held most thyroid clonotypes expanded above 0.001 frequency.

The CDR3 loop spans 16 amino acids. Trimming took 2 bases from V and 0 from J, leaving 14 bases between them. Per the germline V gene, CDR1 is SGHTA and CDR2 is FQGNSA. The material sequenced was blood. The rearrangement joins TRBV7-2 to TRBJ2-7, with a possible D match to TRBD2 (7 bases). The receptor's source is a woman under 30 with Graves' hyperthyroidism that later progressed to Graves' ophthalmopathy. The CDR3 loop is CASSLWGGPSSYEQYF. The CDR3 bases are TGTGCCAGCAGCTTATGGGGGGGCCCGAGCTCCTACGAGCAGTACTTC. The complete variable domain, with remaining parts taken from reference TRBV7-2 and TRBJ2-7, reads GAGVSQSPSNKVTEKGKDVELRCDPISGHTALYWYRQSLGQGLEFLIYFQGNSAPDKSGLPSDRFSAERTGGSVSTLTIQRTQQEDSAVYLCASSLWGGPSSYEQYFGPGTRLTVT.